Listed below are T cell receptor beta chains from one sample, sequenced in a study of blood T cell repertoires in COVID-19. Sequenced by immunoSEQ multiplex PCR; TCRdb stores in-frame clones only, minus some. The table has fewer than 250,000 clones, about 81% seen once. Sequenced: PBMCs or T cells enriched from blood (not recorded which). These receptors were obtained from a woman in her 30s who had recovered from COVID-19. CDR3s include the opening cysteine and the closing phenylalanine or tryptophan. The D gene is left open where the match is weak. Not every row has a clone size; where given, it reads once, few, many or a size class.

>-|TRBJ2-1|TRBV19|-
TGTGCCAGTAGTACATTGTTCTCCTACAATGAGCAGTTCTTC
CASSTLFSYNEQFF
>-|TRBJ2-5|TRBV10-3|-
TGTGCCATCAGTGGAGGTCGGGAGACCCAGTACTTC
CAISGGRETQYF
>-|TRBJ1-2|TRBV27|-
TGTGCCAGCAGTTTATGGGCAGGAATCGGAGGCTACACCTTC
CASSLWAGIGGYTF
>TRBD2|TRBJ2-2|TRBV11-3|-
TGTGCCAGCAGCTTAAACCTAAAGCGGGGGGTTCCGAACACCGGGGAGCTGTTTTTT
CASSLNLKRGVPNTGELFF
>-|TRBJ1-1|TRBV28|-
TGTGCCAGTTCCCTAGGAAGGTGGAACACTGAAGCTTTCTTT
CASSLGRWNTEAFF
>-|TRBJ2-6|TRBV6-2/TRBV6-3|-
TGTGCCAGCAGTGCACAGCCCTCTGGGGCCAACGTCCTGACTTTC
CASSAQPSGANVLTF
>TRBD2|TRBJ2-3|TRBV3-1/TRBV3-2|-
TGTGCCAGCAGCCCGCGGACTAGCGGGAGTTCAGATACGCAGTATTTT
CASSPRTSGSSDTQYF
>TRBD1|TRBJ1-5|TRBV3-1/TRBV3-2|-
TGTGCCAGCAGCCAAGGGGGACAGCGAGATCAGCCCCAGCATTTT
CASSQGGQRDQPQHF
>-|TRBJ2-1|TRBV27|-
TGTGCCAGCAAACCGGGACTCGCTAGAGATAGGCAGTTCTTC
CASKPGLARDRQFF
>-|TRBJ1-4|TRBV6-5|-
TGTGCCAGCAGTTACGGTACTGGGGGGGAAAAACTGTTTTTT
CASSYGTGGEKLFF
>TRBD2|TRBJ2-3|TRBV6-5|-
TGTGCCAGCAGGCCGGGACTAGCGGTAAATACGCAGTATTTT
CASRPGLAVNTQYF
>-|TRBJ1-3|TRBV10-3|-
TGTGCCATCACGCGGTCCCCCTCTGGAAACACCATATATTTT
CAITRSPSGNTIYF
>-|TRBJ2-3|TRBV9|-
TGTGCCAGCAGCGTAGTACATCCGCGCGGGAGCACAGATACGCAGTATTTT
CASSVVHPRGSTDTQYF
>-|TRBJ2-6|TRBV6-1|few
TGTGCCAGCAGTGAAGTGTACTGGGGGGCCAACGTCCTGACTTTC
CASSEVYWGANVLTF
>-|TRBJ1-1|TRBV29-1|few
TGCAGCGTTGCCGACACAGGAGAAGCTTTCTTT
CSVADTGEAFF
>-|TRBJ2-1|TRBV12-1|-
TGTGCCAGCAGCCATGGGGAGACTAGCGGGAGTCCCCTCTACAATGAGCAGTTCTTC
CASSHGETSGSPLYNEQFF
>-|TRBJ2-2|TRBV5-5|-
TGTGCCAGCAGCTCAGGGGGGAGGAACACCGGGGAGCTGTTTTTT
CASSSGGRNTGELFF
>TRBD1|TRBJ1-5|TRBV2|-
TGTGCCAGCAGTAAAGACAGGGGCAATCAGCCCCAGCATTTT
CASSKDRGNQPQHF
>TRBD2|TRBJ2-5|TRBV3-1/TRBV3-2|-
TGTGCCAGCAGCCACCGCCTCCTAGCGGGGGAAGAGACCCAGTACTTC
CASSHRLLAGEETQYF
>-|TRBJ1-3|TRBV4-1|-
TGCGCCAGCAGCCAAGAGGGCAGGCGTAGTGGAAACACCATATATTTT
CASSQEGRRSGNTIYF
>-|TRBJ1-4|TRBV28|-
TGTGCCATACAGGGCGCAACTAATGAAAAACTGTTTTTT
CAIQGATNEKLFF
>TRBD1|TRBJ1-6|TRBV7-8|-
TGTGCCAGCAGCCGGGACAGGGACCCTAGCTCCTATAATTCACCCCTCCACTTT
CASSRDRDPSSYNSPLHF
>TRBD1|TRBJ1-3|TRBV5-1|-
TGCGCCAGCAGCTCAGGGGGGTCTGGAAACACCATATATTTT
CASSSGGSGNTIYF
>TRBD2|TRBJ2-1|TRBV6-4|-
TGTGCCAGCAGTGAAACTAGCGGCTACAATGAGCAGTTCTTC
CASSETSGYNEQFF
>-|TRBJ1-2|TRBV15|many
TGTGCCACCAGCAGAGATGGGGCTAATGGCTACACCTTC
CATSRDGANGYTF
>-|TRBJ1-1|TRBV28|-
TGTGCCAGCACCCTTAGGGCGGGGATTGAAGCTTTCTTT
CASTLRAGIEAFF
>-|TRBJ1-1|TRBV6-5|once
TGTGCCAGCACCCCGAGAGGACAGACAACTGAAGCTTTCTTT
CASTPRGQTTEAFF
>-|TRBJ2-7|TRBV7-3|few
TGTGCCAGCAGCTTAGAACAGGTCGCCGAGCAGTACTTC
CASSLEQVAEQYF
>-|TRBJ1-4|TRBV19|-
TGTGCCAGTAGTATTACACCCCTCTTGACAGTCGCTAATGAAAAACTGTTTTTT
CASSITPLLTVANEKLFF
>-|TRBJ2-7|TRBV27|few
TGTGCCAGCAGACTACTGCGATCCTACGAGCAGTACTTC
CASRLLRSYEQYF
>TRBD1|TRBJ1-5|TRBV6-5|-
TGTGCCAGCAGTACAGGGGGCATACAGCCCCAGCATTTT
CASSTGGIQPQHF
>TRBD1|TRBJ1-2|TRBV19|-
TGTGCCAGTAGTGTTACAGGGGAGGCTAACTATGGCTACACCTTC
CASSVTGEANYGYTF
>TRBD1|TRBJ2-3|TRBV19|-
TGTGCCAGTAGTGTTCGGACAGGGAGCACAGATACGCAGTATTTT
CASSVRTGSTDTQYF
>TRBD2|TRBJ2-7|TRBV3-1/TRBV3-2|-
TGTGCCAGCAGCCAGGGCCCGGGACTAGCTACTTACGAGCAGTACTTC
CASSQGPGLATYEQYF
>-|TRBJ2-1|TRBV29-1|-
TGCAGCGGGGGGAGTGCGGATGAGCAGTTCTTC
CSGGSADEQFF
>-|TRBJ2-5|TRBV6-5|-
TGTGCCAGCAGGCGACCCAGCGGAGTGGAGACCCAGTACTTC
CASRRPSGVETQYF
>-|TRBJ1-1|TRBV28|-
TGTGCCAGCACCGGACGGCCCGGAGGGCGAGCTTTCTTT
CASTGRPGGRAFF